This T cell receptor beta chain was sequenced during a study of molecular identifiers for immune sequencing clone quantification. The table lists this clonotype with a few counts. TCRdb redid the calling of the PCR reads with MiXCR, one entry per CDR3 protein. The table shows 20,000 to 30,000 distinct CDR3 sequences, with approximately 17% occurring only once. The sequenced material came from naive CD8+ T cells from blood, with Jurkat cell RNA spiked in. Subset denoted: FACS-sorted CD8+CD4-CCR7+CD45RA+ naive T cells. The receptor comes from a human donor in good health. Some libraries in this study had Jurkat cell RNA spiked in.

CDR3 DNA: TGTGCCAGCAGCTGGGGGGGCCGTCAGTTCTTC. Residues: CASSWGGRQFF. The rearrangement links TRBV5-4 to TRBJ2-1, with D possibly TRBD2 on 7 matching bases. Looked up from germline, CDR1 is SGHNT and CDR2 is YYREEE (reference sequence). CDR3 length: 11 residues. The V end was cut by 3 bases, the J end by 13 bases, with 11 bases between.